This T cell receptor beta chain is from a study of CD8 T cells in Susac syndrome. Germline CDR1 is KGHSH and CDR2 is LQKENI. Trimming stripped 6 bases from V and 6 bases from J, with 14 bases between. There are 13 residues in the CDR3. RNA amounts of roughly 0.5 to 1 ug underwent reverse transcription with random hexamers. From the immunoSEQ multiplex PCR reads, TCRdb called clonotypes with MiXCR, one entry per CDR3 protein. The table records under 200,000 distinct CDR3 sequences, 85% to 95% of them present only once. This clonotype has just one count. This clonotype was obtained from a human donor with Susac syndrome. Sequencing was done on a sample of CD4+ T cells from PBMCs. The chain carries TRBV18 and TRBJ1-1; D gene uncertain. The CDR3: CASSGGLSPEAFF. CDR3 in DNA: TGTGCCAGCTCTGGTGGACTGTCCCCTGAAGCTTTCTTT.